This T cell receptor beta chain was captured in a study of blood T cell repertoires in COVID-19. Sequencing used immunoSEQ multiplex PCR; TCRdb keeps in-frame clones, though not all of them. This sample has about 120,000 clones; approximately 83% occur once, and the top ten carry around 9.9%. The germline V gene encodes CDR1 SGHVS and CDR2 FQNEAQ. The CDR3 is 19 amino acids. J lost 4 bases, V lost 1 base, and 16 bases had no gene match. This clone showed up just once. The sequenced sample was peripheral blood. The origin of this receptor is an elderly man with acute or convalescent COVID-19. The gene calls are TRBV7-8 and TRBJ1-2; 9 bases map to TRBD1. The CDR3, as DNA: TGTGCCAGCAGCTTAGTAACTACGAGGACAGGGGATCTCGGCTATGGCTACACCTTC. Encoded protein: CASSLVTTRTGDLGYGYTF.